The 8 T cell receptor beta chains below all came from one sample that was sequenced in a study of shared clonotypes between healthy human individuals. The table came from immunoSEQ multiplex PCR; TCRdb's copy has only in-frame clones and leaves some out. The sample consists of hundreds of thousands of clones, 90% to 95% of them appearing once. Naive CD8 cells were CD45RO-negative, positively selected for CCR7, excluding terminally differentiated effector memory CD45RA+ cells. The sample was naive CD8+ T cells sorted from blood. Receptor source: a woman aged 30 to 39 in good health.

The chain combines TRBV4-2 with TRBJ1-1, with no clear D. V was shortened by 1 base and J by 1 base, with 4 bases between the two germline ends. The V gene's germline CDR1 is LGHNA and CDR2 YNFKEQ. CDR3 size: 13 residues. CDR3 DNA: TGTGCCAGCAGCCAAGTCGAGAACACTGAAGCTTTCTTT. This translates into CASSQVENTEAFF.

The rearrangement uses TRBV2 and TRBJ2-7, with D perhaps matching TRBD1 (7 bases). The CDR3 runs to 14 residues. V lost 4 bases, J lost 4 bases, and 14 bases lay in between. CDR1 and CDR2 from the germline V gene are SNHLY and FYNNEI. The CDR3 nucleotides are TGTGCCAGCAGTGGAGGCCAGGGGGGATACGAGCAGTACTTC. Protein sequence: CASSGGQGGYEQYF.

The chain combines TRBV25-1 with TRBJ2-3; D is ambiguous. CDR1 is MGHDK, CDR2 SYGVNS, per germline. V lost 0 bases and J 1 base, leaving 11 bases between the germline ends. This CDR3 is built from 16 residues. The CDR3 sequence: CASSEYTAPGTDTQYF. CDR3 sequence (DNA): TGTGCCAGCAGTGAATATACAGCTCCCGGCACAGATACGCAGTATTTT.

This chain uses TRBV4-1 with TRBJ2-2, with a possible D match to TRBD1 (5 bases). The CDR3 runs to 16 residues. Trimming pared 6 bases from V and 7 bases from J, leaving 21 bases between. Germline V gene lookup returns CDR1 MGHRA and CDR2 YSYEKL. The CDR3 protein is CASRLHGWGGVGELFF. CDR3 bases: TGCGCCAGCAGACTCCACGGGTGGGGCGGCGTCGGGGAGCTGTTTTTT.

The chain has TRBV13 and TRBJ2-6; D gene ambiguous. This CDR3 is built from 15 residues. Germline assignment: CDR1 PRHDT and CDR2 FYEKMQ (reference sequence). V was shortened by 0 bases and J by 0 bases, with 3 bases between the two germline ends. The CDR3 DNA sequence: TGTGCCAGCAGCTTAGGTGGCTCTGGGGCCAACGTCCTGACTTTC. Protein product: CASSLGGSGANVLTF. Full variable domain (outside the CDR3, taken from reference TRBV13 and TRBJ2-6): AAGVIQSPRHLIKEKRETATLKCYPIPRHDTVYWYQQGPGQDPQFLISFYEKMQSDKGSIPDRFSAQQFSDYHSELNMSSLELGDSALYFCASSLGGSGANVLTFGAGSRLTVL.

A note on this clone: Other DNA sequences in this sample translate to the same CDR3. This chain connects TRBV6-5 to TRBJ1-1; D may be TRBD1 (5 bases). The V and J ends lost 2 bases and 5 bases respectively, with 6 bases between them. The CDR3 extends over 12 amino acids. CDR1 MNHEY and CDR2 SVGAGI come from the germline V gene. The CDR3 DNA reads TGTGCCAGCAGTTACGACAGAACTGAAGCTTTCTTT. As protein: CASSYDRTEAFF.

The rearrangement joins TRBV7-9 to TRBJ2-7; D may match TRBD1 or TRBD2 (7 bases each). CDR1 and CDR2 (germline): SEHNR, FQNEAQ (reference sequence). Trimming took off 1 base at V and 9 bases at J, with 22 bases between the two ends. The CDR3 is made up of 16 amino acids. CDR3 sequence reads: CASSLGEGAGIFRQYF. The CDR3 DNA sequence: TGTGCCAGCAGCTTAGGGGAGGGGGCTGGTATCTTTCGGCAGTACTTC.

The rearrangement uses TRBV7-2 and TRBJ2-1; D not certain. Germline assignment: CDR1 SGHTA and CDR2 FQGNSA. This CDR3 has 17 residues. V dropped 5 bases and J dropped 0 bases, with 17 bases sitting between them. The CDR3 DNA reads as TGTGCCAGCAGCAAATTGCTAGTGATGAGCTCCTACAATGAGCAGTTCTTC. This codes for CASSKLLVMSSYNEQFF.